The 18 T cell receptor beta chains presented below share a single source sample, sequenced in a study of blood T cell repertoires in COVID-19. This table comes from immunoSEQ multiplex PCR, and its TCRdb copy is limited to in-frame clones, with some not included. The top ten clones hold 10% of a sample with around 60,000 clones, 83% of them seen once. The sequenced sample consisted of peripheral blood. All receptors derive from a man in his forties or fifties with COVID-19, enrolled during active disease.

The chain recombines TRBV7-3 with TRBJ2-7; 7 nucleotides match TRBD1. Germline loops: CDR1 SGHTA, CDR2 FQGTGA. Losses at the gene ends were 5 bases for V and 4 bases for J; bases not matched to a gene: 5. The CDR3 consists of 13 residues. CDR3 amino acids: CASSINRGYEQYF. The CDR3 nucleotides read TGTGCCAGCAGCATAAACAGGGGATACGAGCAGTACTTC.

The chain joins TRBV5-1 to TRBJ2-3; 13 positions agree with TRBD2. CDR3 length equals 16 residues. Germline-derived CDR1 and CDR2 are SGHRS and YFSETQ. The V segment lost 4 bases and the J segment 4 bases; nucleotides outside the gene matches: 6. CDR3 sequence reads: CASSPGTSGNSDTQYF. CDR3 nucleotide sequence: TGCGCCAGCAGCCCGGGGACTAGCGGGAATTCAGATACGCAGTATTTT.

A few counts support this clone. The chain links TRBV4-1 to TRBJ1-6; D is ambiguous. Germline lookup yields CDR1 MGHRA and CDR2 YSYEKL. This CDR3 is 15 amino acids long. V lost 1 base and J lost 8, with 12 bases in between. CDR3 amino acids: CASSQAGKRDSPLHF. CDR3 DNA sequence: TGCGCCAGCAGCCAAGCCGGGAAAAGGGATTCACCCCTCCACTTT.

This chain uses TRBV24-1 with TRBJ2-7, with a possible D match to TRBD1 (7 bases). The germline CDR1 and CDR2 sequences are KGHDR and SFDVKD. The ends were cut back, 2 bases at V and 7 bases at J, with 23 bases in the middle. This CDR3 has 17 residues. CDR3 region: CATSDSEPGGTPGEQYF. CDR3 in DNA: TGTGCCACCAGTGATTCTGAACCAGGGGGGACCCCTGGGGAGCAGTACTTC.

The rearrangement joins TRBV5-1 to TRBJ2-7; 10 bases line up with TRBD1. The CDR3 has 15 residues. CDR1 is SGHRS and CDR2 is YFSETQ in the germline V gene. After removal of 3 bases from V and 5 bases from J, the junction contained 8 bases not matched to a gene. The CDR3 bases are TGCGCCAGCAGCTCCTCCGGGACAGGGGTAAACGAGCAGTACTTC. Translating it yields CASSSSGTGVNEQYF.

This clone was counted between two and nine times. This CDR3 is CASSLHGQRQYF. CDR3 DNA: TGTGCCAGCAGCTTACATGGACAGCGACAGTACTTC. The V call is TRBV4-2, the J call TRBJ2-4, with D perhaps TRBD1 (6 bases). Germline CDR1 and CDR2: LGHNA and YNFKEQ. The CDR3 consists of 12 residues. Trimming stripped 5 bases from V and 13 bases from J, with 15 bases between.

The V gene is TRBV6-5, the J gene TRBJ1-1, with D possibly being TRBD1 (6 bases). Germline CDR1 reads MNHEY; CDR2 reads SVGAGI. The CDR3 consists of 14 residues. The V end was cut by 2 bases, the J end by 6 bases, with 13 bases between. CDR3 sequence reads: CASSYGGASSEAFF. As DNA, the CDR3 is TGTGCCAGCAGTTACGGGGGCGCAAGCTCTGAAGCTTTCTTT.

The table lists this clone with a few counts. This rearrangement joins TRBV19 to TRBJ2-7; the match to TRBD1 covers 8 bases. The CDR3 consists of 15 residues. V lost 6 bases to trimming and J lost 3 bases; unmatched junction nucleotides: 10. Germline lookup yields CDR1 LNHDA and CDR2 SQIVND (reference sequence). DNA of the CDR3: TGTGCCAGTAGCTCGACAGGGGCCTTTCTCTACGAGCAGTACTTC. It translates to CASSSTGAFLYEQYF.

V usage is TRBV10-3 and J usage is TRBJ1-2, with D hard to call. Germline assignment: CDR1 ENHRY and CDR2 SYGVKD. V was shortened by 10 bases and J by 6 bases, with 15 bases between the two germline ends. The CDR3 contains 12 residues. The chain's CDR3 is CATWGGMHGYTF. The CDR3 nucleotides read TGTGCCACCTGGGGAGGGATGCATGGCTACACCTTC.

The chain has TRBV4-2 and TRBJ1-4; D gene uncertain. This CDR3 spans 15 amino acids. Germline-derived CDR1 and CDR2 are LGHNA and YNFKEQ. V shed 0 bases and J shed 3 bases, with 8 bases lying between them. In DNA form, the CDR3 reads TGTGCCAGCAGCCAAGATACGCCGGCTAATGAAAAACTGTTTTTT. As protein: CASSQDTPANEKLFF.

This clone was seen a single time. The rearrangement links TRBV19 to TRBJ2-7; 7 nucleotides match TRBD1. The V gene end was trimmed by 4 bases and the J gene end by 1 base; junction bases not matched to a gene: 7. Germline-derived CDR1 and CDR2 are LNHDA and SQIVND (reference sequence). The CDR3 contains 15 residues. CDR3 in DNA: TGTGCCAGTAGTACCTTGACAGGGTCATCCTACGAGCAGTACTTC. It codes for CASSTLTGSSYEQYF.

The rearrangement links TRBV27 to TRBJ2-7; D remains ambiguous. Germline V CDR1 and CDR2: MNHEY, SMNVEV (reference sequence). V was shortened by 3 bases and J by 2 bases, with 14 bases between the two germline ends. This CDR3 is built from 15 residues. CDR3 protein: CASSFERLTPYEQYF. The CDR3 region has the DNA TGTGCCAGCAGTTTTGAGCGCCTAACCCCCTACGAGCAGTACTTC.

The chain uses TRBV5-4 and TRBJ2-1; 14 nucleotides agree with TRBD2. V was pared by 3 bases and J by 6 bases, with 5 bases of the junction left unmatched. The CDR3 sequence is 16 residues long. CDR1 is SGHNT, CDR2 YYREEE, per germline (reference sequence). The CDR3 nucleotides are TGTGCCAGCAGCTCCCGACTAGCGGGAGGGCGCAATGAGCAGTTCTTC. It yields the protein CASSSRLAGGRNEQFF.

The CDR3 DNA reads TGCGCCAGCAGCCAAGACGTAATCGGGGGGGGAAGCTCCTCTGGAAACACCATATATTTT. As protein: CASSQDVIGGGSSSGNTIYF. This chain uses TRBV4-1 with TRBJ1-3; the D gene is possibly TRBD1 (5 bases). Germline CDR1 reads MGHRA; CDR2 reads YSYEKL. V lost 0 bases and J lost 0, with 21 bases in between. The CDR3 loop spans 20 amino acids.

Here the CDR3 DNA reads TGTGCCAGCAGCTTGGAGGGAGGGGCCACAGATACGCAGTATTTT. Its protein product is CASSLEGGATDTQYF. This sequence joins TRBV5-4 and TRBJ2-3, with 7 nucleotides matching TRBD2. Germline values: CDR1 SGHNT, CDR2 YYREEE (reference sequence). The junction had 3 bases not matched to a gene; V was cut back by 0 bases and J by 2 bases. This CDR3 has 15 residues.

CDR3 region: CASSPGQGNTEAFF. The CDR3 DNA is TGCGCCAGCAGCCCGGGACAGGGGAACACTGAAGCTTTCTTT. The V and J genes are TRBV5-1 and TRBJ1-1, with TRBD1 identical over 9 bases. The CDR3 extends over 14 amino acids. With V trimmed by 4 bases and J by 1 base, 2 bases remained unmatched. Germline CDR1 and CDR2: SGHRS and YFSETQ. The entire variable domain, with the rest obtained from reference TRBV5-1 and TRBJ1-1, is as follows: KAGVTQTPRYLIKTRGQQVTLSCSPISGHRSVSWYQQTPGQGLQFLFEYFSETQRNKGNFPGRFSGRQFSNSRSEMNVSTLELGDSALYLCASSPGQGNTEAFFGQGTRLTVV.

The V call is TRBV10-3, the J call TRBJ1-3; 7 nucleotides agree with TRBD1. The germline V gene has CDR1 ENHRY and CDR2 SYGVKD. The CDR3 spans 13 residues. V dropped 6 bases and J dropped 2; count of bases not matched to a gene: 1. CDR3: CAISGTAGNTIYF. CDR3 coding DNA: TGTGCCATCAGCGGGACAGCTGGAAACACCATATATTTT.

The J gene is TRBJ2-1, the V gene TRBV12-5; 9 bases align to TRBD1. This CDR3 is built from 16 residues. V lost 0 bases, J lost 6 bases, and 6 bases stayed unmatched. Germline V gene data show CDR1 as LGHNT and CDR2 as FRNRAP. The chain's CDR3 is CASGLVLQGAGNEQFF. The CDR3 region has the DNA TGTGCTAGTGGTTTGGTACTACAGGGGGCGGGCAATGAGCAGTTCTTC.